This paragraph reports one T cell receptor (beta chain). Its antigen is still unknown. Germline V gives CDR1 SGHRS, CDR2 YFSETQ. The CDR3 is 15 amino acids. The V gene end was trimmed by 4 bases and the J gene end by 3 bases; junction bases not matched to a gene: 7. The primer mix had 60 Vbeta and 13 Jbeta primers. The method was immunoSEQ multiplex PCR; TCRdb's version includes in-frame clones alone and lacks a portion of them. This table holds about 180,000 clones, 80% found once. Healthy individuals who donated bone marrow served as the donors. The data originate from a study of cytomegalovirus exposure and HLA in healthy donors. Across the study: In terms of ancestry, the Caucasian-associated cluster contained 75% to 85% of the approximately 400 genotyped donors.

The study, taken as a whole, reports: Testing in vitro showed a few CMV-associated chains specific for CMV antigens.

J is TRBJ2-1 and V is TRBV5-1; 7 bases align to TRBD2. The receptor's source is a girl between 10 and 17 years old in good health and CMV-seropositive. The sequencing sample was made of PBMCs. In DNA form, the CDR3 reads TGCGCCAGCAGCCTCAATGGCGGGAGCTACAATGAGCAGTTCTTC. Translation gives CASSLNGGSYNEQFF.